This T cell receptor (beta chain) derives from a study of shared clonotypes between healthy human individuals. Study observations and caveats: Incompleteness in sorted-subset sequencing, despite large depth, was shown by rarefaction.

V shed 2 bases, J shed 3 bases, and the junction held 3 bases outside the gene matches. The CDR3 consists of 15 residues. The germline V gene has CDR1 MNHNS and CDR2 SASEGT. As regards this clone: As yet, its antigen is unknown.

TCRdb's table, derived via immunoSEQ multiplex PCR, lists solely in-frame clones and lacks some. The sample gives around 940,000 clones, around 80% of which show up once; 1.5% is in the top ten. The chain combines TRBV6-1 with TRBJ1-4; 7 bases match TRBD1. What was sequenced was memory CD4+ T cells sorted from blood. Subset given: CD45RA-negative fraction. This TCR came from a man between 18 and 35 years old in good health. The CDR3 sequence is CASSEQGGANEKLFF. The CDR3 nucleotides read TGTGCCAGCAGTGAACAGGGGGGGGCTAATGAAAAACTGTTTTTT.